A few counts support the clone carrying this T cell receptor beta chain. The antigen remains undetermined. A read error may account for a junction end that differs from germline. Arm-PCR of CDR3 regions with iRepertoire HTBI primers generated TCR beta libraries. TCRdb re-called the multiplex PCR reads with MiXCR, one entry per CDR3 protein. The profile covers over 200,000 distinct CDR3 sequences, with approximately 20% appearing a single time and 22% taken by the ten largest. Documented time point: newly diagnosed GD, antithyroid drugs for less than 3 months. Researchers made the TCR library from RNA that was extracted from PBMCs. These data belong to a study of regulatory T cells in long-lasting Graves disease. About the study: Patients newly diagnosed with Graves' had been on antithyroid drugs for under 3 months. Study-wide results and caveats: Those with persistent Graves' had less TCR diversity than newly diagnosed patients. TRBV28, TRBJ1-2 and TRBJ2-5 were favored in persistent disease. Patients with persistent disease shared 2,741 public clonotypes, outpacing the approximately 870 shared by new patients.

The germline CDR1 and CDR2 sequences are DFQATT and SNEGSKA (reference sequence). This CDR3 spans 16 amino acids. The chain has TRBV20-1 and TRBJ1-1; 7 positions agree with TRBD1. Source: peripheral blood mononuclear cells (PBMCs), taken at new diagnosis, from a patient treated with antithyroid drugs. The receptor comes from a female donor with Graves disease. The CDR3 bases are TGCAGTGCTAAAGGGGGCGCCGGGGGCCTGAACACTGAAGCTTCCTTT. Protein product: CSAKGGAGGLNTEASF.